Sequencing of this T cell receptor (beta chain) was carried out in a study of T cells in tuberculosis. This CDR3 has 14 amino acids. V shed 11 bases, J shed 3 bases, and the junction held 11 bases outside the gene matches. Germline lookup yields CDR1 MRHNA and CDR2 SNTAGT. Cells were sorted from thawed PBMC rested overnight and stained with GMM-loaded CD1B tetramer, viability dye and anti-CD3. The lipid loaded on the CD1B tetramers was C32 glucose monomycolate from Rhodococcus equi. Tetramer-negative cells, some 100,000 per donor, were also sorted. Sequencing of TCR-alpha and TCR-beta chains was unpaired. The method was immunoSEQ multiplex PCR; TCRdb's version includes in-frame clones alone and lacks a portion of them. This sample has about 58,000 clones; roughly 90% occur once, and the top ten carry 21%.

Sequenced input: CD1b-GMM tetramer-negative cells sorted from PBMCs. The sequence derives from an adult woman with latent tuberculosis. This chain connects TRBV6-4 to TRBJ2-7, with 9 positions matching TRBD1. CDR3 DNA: TGTGCCCGGAAAGGGGACAGGGCCCACTACGAGCAGTACTTC. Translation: CARKGDRAHYEQYF.